This T cell receptor (beta chain) was sequenced for a study of shared clonotypes between healthy human individuals. A remark on this clone: The sample carries other DNA sequences with the same CDR3.

Terminally differentiated effector memory CD45RA+ cells were left out of the naive CD8 fraction, which was CD45RO-negative and positively selected for CCR7. Germline values: CDR1 SGHDT, CDR2 YYEEEE. This CDR3 has 14 amino acids. The V and J ends lost 2 bases and 4 bases, in that order; junction bases with no gene match: 3. Libraries were prepared by immunoSEQ multiplex PCR; TCRdb keeps only in-frame clonotypes and omits some of them. The sample shows about 2 million clones, approximately 94% of them seen only once. The sample comprised naive CD8+ T cells sorted from blood. The chain carries TRBV5-6 and TRBJ2-7; 10 nucleotides agree with TRBD1. The TCR sequence derives from a man younger than 30 in good health. The CDR3 sequence: CASSFGTGVYEQYF. The CDR3 DNA sequence: TGTGCCAGCAGCTTCGGGACAGGGGTTTACGAGCAGTACTTC.